The clone carrying this T cell receptor (beta chain) has only a few counts. Its antigen is unknown. Trimming cost V 2 bases and J 4 bases, with 7 bases left between them. Germline CDR1 SGHDT, CDR2 YYEEEE. CDR3 size: 14 residues. As to time point: after dendritic cell vaccination, including at tumor progression/relapse. Profiling relied on immunoSEQ multiplex PCR, and the TCRdb table lists in-frame clones only, not all of them. The repertoire includes roughly 85,000 clones, around 85% of them detected once, and approximately 8% sits in the top ten. The data are from a study of glioma-infiltrating T cells after dendritic cell vaccination. The wider study: Treatment, given 2003 to 2012, was autologous tumor lysate-pulsed dendritic cell vaccination. Study-wide results and limits: Estimated pretreatment TIL content predicted outcome after dendritic cell vaccination.

The chain joins TRBV5-6 to TRBJ1-6, with no clear D. This clonotype was sampled from a human donor with glioblastoma. The sequenced sample was blood, obtained after dendritic cell vaccination. The CDR3 here is CASSFGLYNSPLHF. CDR3 DNA: TGTGCCAGCAGCTTTGGCTTATATAATTCACCCCTCCACTTT.